Given below is one T cell receptor (beta chain) in context. The data stem from a study of blood T cell repertoires in COVID-19. Enrollees, about 18 to 89 years old, lived in some 24 US areas. How the authors handled the data: It was from reference gene primer amplification that nucleated cell counts were estimated. Produced via immunoSEQ multiplex PCR; TCRdb's table is partial and in-frame only. V, J and clone size derive from that table, while D and trimming were established from the DNA sequence. The sample carries some 230,000 clones, just under 85% recorded once. The CDR3 contains 12 residues. V was clipped by 4 bases and J by 6 bases, with 9 bases between them.

V is TRBV12-3 or TRBV12-4 and J is TRBJ1-2; TRBD1 is a possible D gene (6 bases). The TCR sequence derives from a middle-aged woman with acute COVID-19. The specimen was PBMCs or T cells enriched from blood (not recorded which). DNA of the CDR3: TGTGCCAGCAGTTCCCCAGGGGATGGCTACACCTTC. It yields the protein CASSSPGDGYTF.